Following are 5 T cell receptor beta chains from one sample sequenced in a study of cytomegalovirus exposure and HLA in healthy donors. A multiplex PCR was run with 60 Vbeta primers and 13 Jbeta primers. Sequencing was performed with immunoSEQ multiplex PCR; in TCRdb, only in-frame clones are kept and a portion is missing. In the table there are approximately 210,000 clones, 70% to 80% of which are singletons. What was sequenced was PBMCs. These receptors were collected from a woman aged 50 to 60 in good health and CMV-seronegative.

This chain joins TRBV5-1 and TRBJ1-1, with D perhaps matching TRBD1 (6 bases). CDR1 is SGHRS and CDR2 is YFSETQ in the germline V gene. The V end was cut by 0 bases, the J end by 7 bases, with 10 bases between. The CDR3 is 13 residues long. CDR3 protein: CASSLVQGGEAFF. CDR3 sequence (DNA): TGCGCCAGCAGCTTGGTACAGGGTGGTGAAGCTTTCTTT.

This clone has only a few counts. The chain links TRBV7-9 to TRBJ2-3, with D possibly matching TRBD1 (6 bases). Germline V gives CDR1 SEHNR, CDR2 FQNEAQ (reference sequence). The CDR3 has 12 residues. The CDR3 here is CSAARGTDTQYF. Written as DNA, the CDR3 is TGTTCCGCCGCAAGGGGGACAGATACGCAGTATTTT. The entire variable domain, with the rest obtained from reference TRBV7-9 and TRBJ2-3, is as follows: DTGVSQNPRHKITKRGQNVTFRCDPISEHNRLYWYRQTLGQGPEFLTYFQNEAQLEKSRLLSDRFSAERPKGSFSTLEIQRTEQGDSAMYLCSAARGTDTQYFGPGTRLTVL.

The chain couples TRBV18 to TRBJ1-1; 7 bases line up with TRBD1. The CDR3 runs to 15 residues. The trim removed 3 bases at V and 1 base at J, leaving 5 bases unmatched. Per the germline V gene, CDR1 is KGHSH and CDR2 is LQKENI. CDR3 sequence: CASSPPTGSNTEAFF. The DNA of the CDR3 is TGTGCCAGCTCACCTCCGACAGGGTCGAACACTGAAGCTTTCTTT.

This clone was counted only a few times. The chain links TRBV6-6 to TRBJ1-1; D gene uncertain. V was trimmed by 7 bases and J by 2 bases, leaving 5 bases between them. This CDR3 comprises 11 residues. CDR1 and CDR2 (germline): MNHNY, SVGAGI (reference sequence). The CDR3 reads CASISNTEAFF. The CDR3 DNA sequence: TGTGCCAGCATCAGTAACACTGAAGCTTTCTTT.

The chain combines TRBV6-1 with TRBJ1-3; 9 nucleotides align to TRBD1. CDR1 and CDR2 (germline): MNHNS, SASEGT. The CDR3 extends over 14 amino acids. Losses at the gene ends were 10 bases for V and 2 bases for J; bases not matched to a gene: 6. CDR3 DNA: TGTGCCACCGGCGACAGGGGGACTGGAAACACCATATATTTT. Translated: CATGDRGTGNTIYF.